This T cell receptor beta chain was sequenced for a study of graft-versus-host responses after intestinal transplantation. Across the whole study: The study gave all recipients anti-thymocyte globulin induction, then tacrolimus and steroids for approximately 3 years. Study conclusions and caveats: In patients with graft-donor T cell macrochimerism, allograft graft-versus-host to host-versus-graft clonal ratios were high. Recipient marrow harbored GvH clones, some of which surfaced first in ileum or blood.

The table came from immunoSEQ multiplex PCR; TCRdb's copy has only in-frame clones and leaves some out. The profile shows roughly 51,000 clones, around 89% of them singletons. The germline V gene encodes CDR1 MNHEY and CDR2 SVGAGI. This CDR3 contains 15 residues. V shed 6 bases and J 3 bases; nucleotides not matched to a gene: 4. In its sample, this clone is medium-sized (0.01 to 0.1%). Its antigen is undetermined. The sequencing here drew on unstimulated CD4+ T cells sorted from spleen or lymph node cells, taken before transplant. The receptor's source is a human donor who was the organ donor for an intestinal transplant. This chain joins TRBV6-5 and TRBJ2-6; TRBD1 agrees at 8 bases. CDR3 amino acids: CASSPGTGGANVLTF. The DNA of the CDR3 is TGTGCCAGCAGCCCCGGGACAGGTGGGGCCAACGTCCTGACTTTC.